These 5 T cell receptor beta chains were all obtained from the same sample, sequenced in a study of T cell repertoires in cytomegalovirus infection. Via MiXCR, TCRdb re-called the reads, giving one row per CDR3 protein. The sample carries 250,000 to 350,000 distinct CDR3 sequences, roughly 23% recorded once. Sequencing was carried out using PBMCs. The receptor set was obtained from a human donor in good health (CMV status not recorded). Some clones in this sample may be carry-over from other donors' samples.

This clonotype was found a few times. This chain uses TRBV19 with TRBJ2-2; no reliable D call. Trimming stripped 0 bases from V and 3 bases from J, with 8 bases between. The CDR3 loop spans 15 amino acids. Germline assignment: CDR1 LNHDA and CDR2 SQIVND (reference sequence). CDR3 nucleotides: TGTGCCAGTAGTATAGAATCGGGCGACACCGGGGAGCTGTTTTTT. It codes for CASSIESGDTGELFF.

The chain recombines TRBV7-2 with TRBJ2-7; 15 nucleotides align to TRBD2. This CDR3 has 19 amino acids. Trimming took 1 base from V and 6 from J; bases not matched to a gene: 13. Per the germline V gene, CDR1 is SGHTA and CDR2 is FQGNSA. CDR3: CASSLDIPIGLAGGSEQYF. In nucleotides, the CDR3 is TGTGCCAGCAGCTTAGATATCCCGATCGGACTAGCGGGAGGGAGCGAGCAGTACTTC.

In its sample, this clonotype was seen many times. The chain employs TRBV7-2 and TRBJ1-1; D is unresolved. The CDR3 length is 14 residues. The germline V and J ends were trimmed by 5 bases and 5 bases, with 15 bases remaining between them. Germline V lookup: CDR1 SGHTA, CDR2 FQGNSA. DNA for the CDR3: TGTGCCAGCAGCCCCCGGAACACTGGGACTGAAGCTTTCTTT. This translates into CASSPRNTGTEAFF.

This chain connects TRBV7-3 to TRBJ2-7, with D possibly called TRBD1 or TRBD2 (5 bases each). CDR1 is SGHTA, CDR2 FQGTGA, per germline. CDR3 length equals 15 residues. V lost 5 bases to trimming and J lost 4 bases, with 18 bases between them. CDR3 in DNA: TGTGCCAGCAGCCAGCTCGGGGCTCATGGGTACGAGCAGTACTTC. Amino acid sequence: CASSQLGAHGYEQYF.

This clonotype was counted only a few times. The rearrangement links TRBV19 to TRBJ1-3, with D possibly being TRBD1 (5 bases). This CDR3 has 15 residues. V was trimmed by 7 bases and J by 0 bases, leaving 13 bases between them. CDR1 is LNHDA and CDR2 is SQIVND in the germline V gene (reference sequence). Here the CDR3 reads CASTLDRYSGNTIYF. CDR3 bases: TGTGCCAGTACCCTAGACAGATACTCTGGAAACACCATATATTTT.